Listed below are T cell receptor beta chains from one sample, sequenced in a study of cytomegalovirus exposure and HLA in healthy donors. Generated by immunoSEQ multiplex PCR, the TCRdb table keeps only in-frame clones and is missing some. The sample contains around 220,000 clones, 60% to 80% of which appear only once. Input material: PBMCs. These receptors all come from a man younger than 35 in good health and CMV-seronegative. Both conserved end residues are part of each CDR3. The order of the fields is J gene, D gene, clone size, V gene, CDR3 protein, CDR3 DNA. D genes are given only for firm matches. Some rows have no size entry. The others give once, few or many, or a class for an expanded clone.

>TRBJ2-3|.|.|TRBV19
CASAAGDTQYF
TGTGCCAGCGCCGCGGGAGATACGCAGTATTTT
>TRBJ2-7|TRBD1|.|TRBV18
CASSPGQGRDEQYF
TGTGCCAGCTCACCCGGACAGGGGAGAGACGAGCAGTACTTC
>TRBJ1-1|TRBD1|.|TRBV30
CAWIVTGRSTEAFF
TGTGCCTGGATCGTGACAGGGAGGTCCACTGAAGCTTTCTTT
>TRBJ2-1|.|.|TRBV4-2
CASSQDTGTPYNEQFF
TGTGCCAGCAGCCAAGATACCGGGACACCCTACAATGAGCAGTTCTTC
>TRBJ1-1|.|.|TRBV7-9
CASSLLSGAEAFF
TGTGCCAGCAGCTTACTATCAGGGGCTGAAGCTTTCTTT
>TRBJ2-7|.|few|TRBV6-1
CASSNIRGNEQYF
TGTGCCAGCAGTAACATCAGGGGAAACGAGCAGTACTTC
>TRBJ1-1|.|.|TRBV7-2
CASSLARGNTEAFF
TGTGCCAGCAGCTTAGCGCGCGGGAACACTGAAGCTTTCTTT
>TRBJ2-2|TRBD2|.|TRBV9
CASRPGTSETGELFF
TGTGCCAGCAGGCCCGGGACTAGTGAGACCGGGGAGCTGTTTTTT
>TRBJ2-1|.|.|TRBV29-1
CSAEREQGNEQFF
TGCAGCGCAGAACGAGAACAGGGAAATGAGCAGTTCTTC
>TRBJ1-1|.|few|TRBV7-6
CASSLQDLATEAFF
TGTGCCAGCAGCTTGCAAGATTTGGCCACTGAAGCTTTCTTT
>TRBJ2-2|TRBD2|once|TRBV4-2
CASSRSGLAGELFF
TGTGCCAGCAGCCGATCAGGACTAGCGGGGGAGCTGTTTTTT
>TRBJ2-7|TRBD1|once|TRBV5-8
CASSYGTGAHEQYF
TGTGCCAGCAGTTATGGGACAGGGGCCCACGAGCAGTACTTC
>TRBJ2-7|TRBD2|.|TRBV10-3
CAISEEEGLDYEQYF
TGTGCCATCAGTGAGGAAGAAGGACTAGATTACGAGCAGTACTTC
>TRBJ1-2|.|.|TRBV6-5
CASSYLQGNAGYTF
TGTGCCAGCAGTTACTTACAGGGTAATGCTGGCTACACCTTC
>TRBJ1-1|TRBD1|.|TRBV23-1
CASSQDRDSTDFDTEAFF
TGCGCCAGCAGTCAGGACAGGGATAGTACAGATTTTGACACTGAAGCTTTCTTT
>TRBJ1-1|.|.|TRBV6-1
CASRPQPGGTEAFF
TGTGCCAGCAGACCCCAACCCGGTGGTACTGAAGCTTTCTTT
>TRBJ2-3|.|.|TRBV7-2
CASSPNGVATDTQYF
TGTGCCAGCAGTCCGAACGGGGTGGCCACAGATACGCAGTATTTT
>TRBJ2-1|.|.|TRBV29-1
CSVDRGAEQFF
TGCAGCGTTGATCGGGGGGCTGAGCAGTTCTTC
>TRBJ2-7|TRBD2|.|TRBV7-2
CASSLDGGGSSYEQYF
TGTGCCAGCAGCTTAGATGGCGGGGGGTCCTCCTACGAGCAGTACTTC
>TRBJ2-1|.|.|TRBV5-1
CASSLGNSLTYNEQFF
TGCGCCAGCAGCTTGGGGAACAGCCTGACCTACAATGAGCAGTTCTTC
>TRBJ2-7|.|.|TRBV25-1
CASSEGGAGAYEQYF
TGTGCCAGCAGTGAAGGTGGGGCAGGGGCATACGAGCAGTACTTC
>TRBJ2-3|.|few|TRBV12-1
CASSPKTSPFGKDTQYF
TGTGCCAGCAGCCCCAAGACTAGCCCCTTCGGGAAAGATACGCAGTATTTT
>TRBJ2-1|TRBD2|many|TRBV19
CASTAGGDYNEQFF
TGTGCCAGTACGGCGGGAGGGGACTACAATGAGCAGTTCTTC
>TRBJ1-1|.|.|TRBV29-1
CSASRVPGFEVNTEAFF
TGCAGCGCATCCAGGGTGCCGGGTTTCGAGGTGAACACTGAAGCTTTCTTT
>TRBJ2-3|.|few|TRBV27
CASSPRGARDYTDTQYF
TGTGCCAGCAGTCCGAGAGGAGCGAGGGATTACACAGATACGCAGTATTTT
>TRBJ1-5|TRBD1|.|TRBV7-8
CASSLALIGQGSNQPQHF
TGTGCCAGCAGCTTAGCGCTGATAGGACAGGGTAGCAATCAGCCCCAGCATTTT
>TRBJ1-2|.|.|TRBV5-1
CASSLDRGEDGYTF
TGCGCCAGCAGCTTGGATAGAGGGGAGGATGGCTACACCTTC
>TRBJ2-1|TRBD2|.|TRBV18
CASSPSKRGDYNEQFF
TGTGCCAGCTCACCAAGCAAGCGGGGGGATTACAATGAGCAGTTCTTC
>TRBJ1-1|.|.|TRBV6-1
CASSVREESTEAFF
TGTGCCAGCAGTGTGAGGGAGGAGAGCACTGAAGCTTTCTTT
>TRBJ2-1|TRBD2|.|TRBV11-2
CASSLAGGFTPYNEQFF
TGTGCCAGCAGCTTAGCGGGGGGTTTCACTCCGTACAATGAGCAGTTCTTC
>TRBJ2-7|TRBD2|.|TRBV10-3
CAINTGIRLGLAGESYEQYF
TGTGCCATCAACACTGGGATCAGGCTGGGACTAGCGGGAGAGTCCTACGAGCAGTACTTC
>TRBJ2-7|TRBD1|.|TRBV2
CASSVATGGTYEQYF
TGTGCCAGCAGTGTCGCGACAGGGGGAACCTACGAGCAGTACTTC
>TRBJ1-5|.|.|TRBV18
CASSPTQGSNQPQHF
TGTGCCAGCTCACCAACGCAGGGAAGCAATCAGCCCCAGCATTTT
>TRBJ1-2|.|.|TRBV30
CAWSGGSGYGYTF
TGTGCCTGGAGTGGGGGTAGCGGCTATGGCTACACCTTC
>TRBJ2-1|.|.|TRBV5-1
CASSPEEGLALHNEQFF
TGCGCCAGCAGCCCAGAAGAGGGGCTAGCGCTCCACAATGAGCAGTTCTTC
>TRBJ1-2|.|.|TRBV19
CASTFGSTGMAGYTF
TGTGCCAGTACCTTCGGATCTACAGGGATGGCTGGCTACACCTTC